This T cell receptor beta chain was sequenced for a study of metastatic and nonmetastatic thyroid tumors (dated by TCRdb to the early 2020s). About the investigation overall: For patients with malignant and with benign thyroid disease, the researchers compared repertoires between peripheral blood samples and tumor or nodule tissue samples. Here is what the overall study found, with its caveats: In both blood and tumor samples, malignant tumors were reported to have significantly higher TCR beta diversity than benign nodules.

Receptor amplification or capture employed PCR. This sample was sequenced with an Illumina HiSeq 4000. High-throughput sequencing was used to profile the TCR beta-chain CDR3 region of every patient. The original pipeline was this. CDR3 differences across clinicopathological groups were used to build a classifier for discriminating distant-metastatic papillary thyroid cancer patients. The Shannon index was used to measure repertoire diversity, and the Morisita-Horn index was used to measure how similar tumor and blood repertoires were. TCRdb took the public reads, trimmed them with fastp at Q25, ran MiXCR for clone calling and kept in-frame beta chains. The authors' filters were not applied to this entry. This sample lists fewer than 40,000 clones; roughly 25% were detected once. About 10% of the sample belongs to the ten largest clones. About this clone itself: Its specific antigen is unknown. Within one base of it there is no much larger clone, and no base qualities were kept.

No treatment had been received by any patient before thyroid surgery. The study retrospectively analysed patient clinical samples collected from about 2011 to 2018 using T-cell receptor beta sequencing. Trimming takes 4 bases from V and 3 bases from J, and the germline ends sit 21 bases apart. From a lookup of the germline V gene (reference sequence), CDR1 and CDR2 are GTSNPN and SVGIG. Reading from cysteine to phenylalanine, the CDR3 counts 16 amino acids. The read is trimmed to its CDR3 DNA, 48 bases read in frame from base 1. The sample taken for sequencing was blood. This clonotype was obtained from a female donor with papillary thyroid cancer or a benign thyroid nodule (not recorded which). Some clones in this sample may be carry-over from other donors' samples. Here the chain combines TRBV30 and TRBJ1-2; the D gene is perhaps TRBD1, from 6 matching bases. The CDR3 region has the sequence CAWTPGHGPRYYGYTF. The nucleotides are TGTGCCTGGACTCCGGGACATGGGCCGAGATACTATGGCTACACCTTC.